The present T cell receptor beta chain was sequenced within a study of T cell changes during pregnancy in multiple sclerosis. TCRdb's table, derived via immunoSEQ multiplex PCR, lists solely in-frame clones and lacks some. In the table there are more than 55,000 clones, around 90% of which are singletons. The CDR3 consists of 16 residues. This sequence was found in a female donor in good health, enrolled as a control in a pregnancy study. The sequencing used peripheral blood, collected in the first trimester of pregnancy. The chain employs TRBV21-1 and TRBJ2-5; the DNA was not used to check the table's D call, TRBD2. TRBV21-1 is reported as a pseudogene. The CDR3 reads CASSKVSSLSQETQYF. The CDR3 nucleotides read TGTGCCAGCAGCAAAGTGTCTAGCCTTAGCCAAGAGACCCAGTACTTC.